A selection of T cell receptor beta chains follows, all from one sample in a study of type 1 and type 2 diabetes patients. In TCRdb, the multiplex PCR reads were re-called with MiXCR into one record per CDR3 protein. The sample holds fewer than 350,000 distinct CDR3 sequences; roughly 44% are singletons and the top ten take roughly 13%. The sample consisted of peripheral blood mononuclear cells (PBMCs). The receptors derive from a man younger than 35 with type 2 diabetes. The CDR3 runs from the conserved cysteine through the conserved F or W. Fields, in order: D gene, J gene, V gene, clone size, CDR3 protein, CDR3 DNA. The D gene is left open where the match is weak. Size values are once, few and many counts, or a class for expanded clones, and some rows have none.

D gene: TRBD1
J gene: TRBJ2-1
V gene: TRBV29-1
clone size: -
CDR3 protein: CSVEDWGQGSVNEQFF
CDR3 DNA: TGCAGCGTTGAAGATTGGGGACAGGGGTCAGTCAATGAGCAGTTCTTC

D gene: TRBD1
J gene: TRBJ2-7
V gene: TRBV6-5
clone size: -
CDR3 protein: CASSLDRGIDEQYF
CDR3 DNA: TGTGCCAGCAGCTTAGACAGGGGTATCGACGAGCAGTACTTC

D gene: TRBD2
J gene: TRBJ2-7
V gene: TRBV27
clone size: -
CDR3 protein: CASSGGRVSYEQYF
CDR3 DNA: TGTGCCAGCAGTGGCGGGAGGGTTAGCTACGAGCAGTACTTC

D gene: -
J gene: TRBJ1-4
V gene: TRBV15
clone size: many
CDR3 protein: CATSRDRANEKLFF
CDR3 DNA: TGTGCCACCAGCAGAGACAGGGCTAATGAAAAACTGTTTTTT

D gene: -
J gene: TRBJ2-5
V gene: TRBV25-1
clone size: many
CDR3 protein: CASSDPKAGETQYF
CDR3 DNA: TGTGCCAGCAGTGATCCAAAGGCGGGGGAGACCCAGTACTTC

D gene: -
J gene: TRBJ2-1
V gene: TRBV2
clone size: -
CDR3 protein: CASSVSDYTNNLYNEQFF
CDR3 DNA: TGTGCCAGCAGTGTATCGGACTACACCAACAACCTCTACAATGAGCAGTTCTTC

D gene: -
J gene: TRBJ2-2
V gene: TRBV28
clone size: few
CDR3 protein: CASSPAAGELFF
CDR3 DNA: TGTGCCAGCAGTCCAGCGGCCGGGGAGCTGTTTTTT

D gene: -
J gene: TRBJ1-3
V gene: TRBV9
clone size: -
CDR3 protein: CASSPRDRLSGNTIYF
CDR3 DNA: TGTGCCAGCAGCCCGAGAGACAGGCTCTCTGGAAACACCATATATTTT

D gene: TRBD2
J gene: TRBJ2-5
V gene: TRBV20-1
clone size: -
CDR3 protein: CSANPRLAGVQETQYF
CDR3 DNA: TGCAGTGCTAACCCTAGACTAGCGGGGGTTCAAGAGACCCAGTACTTC

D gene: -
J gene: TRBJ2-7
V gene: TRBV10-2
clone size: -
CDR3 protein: CASSGVGFYEQYF
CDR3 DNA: TGCGCCAGCAGCGGGGTGGGGTTCTACGAGCAGTACTTC

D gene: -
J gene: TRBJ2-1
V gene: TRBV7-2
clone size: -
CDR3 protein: CASSQDPESEQFF
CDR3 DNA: TGCGCCAGCAGCCAAGATCCAGAATCTGAGCAGTTCTTC

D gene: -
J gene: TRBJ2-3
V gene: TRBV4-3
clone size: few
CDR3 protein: CASSQEFGGGADTQYF
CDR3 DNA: TGCGCCAGCAGCCAAGAATTTGGCGGTGGGGCAGATACGCAGTATTTT

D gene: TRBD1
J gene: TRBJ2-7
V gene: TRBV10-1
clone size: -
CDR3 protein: CASRAPGTAYEQYF
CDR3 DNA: TGCGCCAGCAGGGCCCCCGGGACAGCCTACGAGCAGTACTTC

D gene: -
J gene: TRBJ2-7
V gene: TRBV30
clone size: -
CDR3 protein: CAWRDNSYEQYF
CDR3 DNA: TGTGCCTGGAGGGACAACTCCTACGAGCAGTACTTC

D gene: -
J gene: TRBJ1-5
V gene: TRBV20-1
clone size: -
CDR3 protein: CSAPIGQNQPQHF
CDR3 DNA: TGCAGTGCCCCTATCGGACAGAATCAGCCCCAGCATTTT

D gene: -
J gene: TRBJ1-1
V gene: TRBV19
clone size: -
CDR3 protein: CASSKPWGHLNTEAFF
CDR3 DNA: TGTGCCAGTAGTAAACCCTGGGGACACTTGAACACTGAAGCTTTCTTT

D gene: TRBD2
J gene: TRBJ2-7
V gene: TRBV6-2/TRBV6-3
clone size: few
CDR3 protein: CASSWSGGAYEQYF
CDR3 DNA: TGTGCCAGCAGTTGGAGCGGGGGGGCCTACGAGCAGTACTTC

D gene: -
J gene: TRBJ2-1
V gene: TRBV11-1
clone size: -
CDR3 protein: CASSLLYNEQFF
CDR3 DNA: TGTGCCAGCAGCTTACTTTACAATGAGCAGTTCTTC

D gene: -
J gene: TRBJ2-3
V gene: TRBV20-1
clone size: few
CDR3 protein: CSARDRVNGDTQYF
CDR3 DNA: TGCAGTGCTAGAGATCGAGTTAACGGAGATACGCAGTATTTT

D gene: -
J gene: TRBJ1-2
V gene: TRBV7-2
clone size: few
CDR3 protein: CASSFARSDGYTF
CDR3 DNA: TGTGCCAGCAGCTTTGCCAGATCGGACGGCTACACCTTC

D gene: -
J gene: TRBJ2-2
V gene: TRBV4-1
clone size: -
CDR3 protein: CASSQGGNTGELLF
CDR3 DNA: TGCGCCAGCAGCCAGGGGGGTAACACCGGGGAGCTGCTTTTT

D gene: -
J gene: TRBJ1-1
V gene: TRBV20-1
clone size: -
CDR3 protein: CSARDHQVHTEAFF
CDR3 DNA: TGCAGTGCTAGAGATCACCAGGTTCATACTGAAGCTTTCTTT

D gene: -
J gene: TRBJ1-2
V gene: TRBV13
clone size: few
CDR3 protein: CASKPHWSVGGVVYGYTF
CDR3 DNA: TGTGCCAGCAAACCCCACTGGTCGGTCGGGGGAGTGGTCTATGGCTACACCTTC

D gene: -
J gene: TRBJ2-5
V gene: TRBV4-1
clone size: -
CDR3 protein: CASSQEQRRGETQYF
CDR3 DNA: TGCGCCAGCAGCCAAGAACAGAGACGGGGGGAGACCCAGTACTTC

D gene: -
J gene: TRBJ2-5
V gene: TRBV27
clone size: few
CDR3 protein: CASSWDSKKTQYF
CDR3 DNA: TGTGCCAGCAGTTGGGATAGCAAAAAGACCCAGTACTTC

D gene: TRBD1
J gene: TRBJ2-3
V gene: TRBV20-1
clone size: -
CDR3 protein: CSASGTEGPDTQYF
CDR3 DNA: TGCAGTGCTTCCGGGACAGAAGGGCCGGATACGCAGTATTTT

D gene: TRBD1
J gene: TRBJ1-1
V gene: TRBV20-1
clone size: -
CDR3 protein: CSARRRDRGQNTEAFF
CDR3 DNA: TGCAGTGCTAGGAGGCGGGACAGGGGCCAAAACACTGAAGCTTTCTTT

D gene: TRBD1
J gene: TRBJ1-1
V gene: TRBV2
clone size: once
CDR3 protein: CASSGTGYGTEAFF
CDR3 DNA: TGTGCCAGCAGTGGGACAGGGTATGGCACTGAAGCTTTCTTT

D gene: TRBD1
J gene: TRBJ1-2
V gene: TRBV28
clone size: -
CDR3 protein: CASSPYRQGGGYGYTF
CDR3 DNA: TGTGCCAGCAGTCCCTACCGACAGGGAGGAGGCTATGGCTACACCTTC

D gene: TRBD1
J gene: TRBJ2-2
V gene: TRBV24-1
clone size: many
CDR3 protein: CATSDSHRGTGELFF
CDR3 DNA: TGTGCCACCAGTGATTCACACAGGGGTACCGGGGAGCTGTTTTTT

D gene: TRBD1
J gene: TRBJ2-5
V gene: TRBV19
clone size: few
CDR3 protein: CATKNSWTGQETQYF
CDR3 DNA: TGTGCCACCAAAAACTCTTGGACAGGACAAGAGACCCAGTACTTC

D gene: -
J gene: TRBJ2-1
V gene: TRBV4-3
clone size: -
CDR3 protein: CASSQGLGADNEQFF
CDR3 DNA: TGCGCCAGCAGCCAAGGTTTAGGGGCAGACAATGAGCAGTTCTTC

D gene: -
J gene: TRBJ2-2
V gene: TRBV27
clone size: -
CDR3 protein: CASRDYRAGELFF
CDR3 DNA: TGTGCCAGCAGGGACTACAGGGCCGGGGAGCTGTTTTTT

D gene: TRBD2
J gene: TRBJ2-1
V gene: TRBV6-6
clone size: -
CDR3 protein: CASSYRLAGGHEQFF
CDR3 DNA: TGTGCCAGCAGTTACAGACTAGCGGGAGGGCATGAGCAGTTCTTC

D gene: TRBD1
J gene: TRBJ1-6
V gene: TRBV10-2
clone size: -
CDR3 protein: CASSSLWTGPYNSPLHF
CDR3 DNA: TGTGCCAGCAGTTCCCTCTGGACAGGCCCCTATAATTCACCCCTCCACTTT

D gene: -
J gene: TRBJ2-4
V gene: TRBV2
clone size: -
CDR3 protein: CASSPDSAGAKNIQYF
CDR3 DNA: TGTGCCAGCAGTCCGGACAGCGCAGGGGCCAAAAACATTCAGTACTTC

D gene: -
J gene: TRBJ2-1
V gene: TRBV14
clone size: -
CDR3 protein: CASSPRTETYNEQFF
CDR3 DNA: TGTGCCAGCAGCCCGAGGACGGAGACCTACAATGAGCAGTTCTTC

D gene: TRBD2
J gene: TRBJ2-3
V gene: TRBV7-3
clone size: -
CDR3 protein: CASSLLAGGTDTQYF
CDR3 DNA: TGTGCCAGCAGCTTACTAGCGGGGGGCACAGATACGCAGTATTTT

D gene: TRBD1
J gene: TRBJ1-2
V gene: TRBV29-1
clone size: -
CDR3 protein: CNGQGDYGYTF
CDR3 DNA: TGCAACGGACAGGGTGACTATGGCTACACCTTC

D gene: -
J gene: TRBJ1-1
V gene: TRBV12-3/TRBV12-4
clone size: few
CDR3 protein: CAEGRGPLNTEAFF
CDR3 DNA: TGTGCCGAAGGGCGGGGTCCCTTGAACACTGAAGCTTTCTTT

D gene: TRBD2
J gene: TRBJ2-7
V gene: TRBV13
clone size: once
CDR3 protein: CASSLAGEGLRYEQYF
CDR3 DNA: TGTGCCAGCAGCTTGGCCGGGGAGGGCCTGAGATACGAGCAGTACTTC

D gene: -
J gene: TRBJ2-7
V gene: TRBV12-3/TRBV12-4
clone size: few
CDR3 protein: CASSLPQGKNEQYF
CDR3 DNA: TGTGCCAGCAGTTTGCCCCAGGGGAAAAACGAGCAGTACTTC

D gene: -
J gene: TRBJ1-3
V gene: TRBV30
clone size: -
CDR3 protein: CAWSVGHSGNTIYF
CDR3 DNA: TGTGCCTGGAGCGTGGGGCACTCTGGAAACACCATATATTTT

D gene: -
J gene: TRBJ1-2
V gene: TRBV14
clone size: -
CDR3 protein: CASSRTFSTGYTF
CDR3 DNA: TGTGCCAGCAGCCGTACTTTCAGCACTGGCTACACCTTC

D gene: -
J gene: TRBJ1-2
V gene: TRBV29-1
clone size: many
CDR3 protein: CSVENGGDYGYTF
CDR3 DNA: TGCAGCGTTGAAAACGGCGGAGACTATGGCTACACCTTC

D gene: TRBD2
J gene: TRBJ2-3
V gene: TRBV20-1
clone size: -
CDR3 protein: CSATTSGTNTDTQYF
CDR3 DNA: TGCAGTGCCACGACTAGCGGAACAAACACAGATACGCAGTATTTT

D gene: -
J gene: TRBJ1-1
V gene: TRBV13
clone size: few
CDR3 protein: CASSLGGPLNTEAFF
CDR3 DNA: TGTGCCAGCAGCTTAGGTGGGCCGTTGAACACTGAAGCTTTCTTT

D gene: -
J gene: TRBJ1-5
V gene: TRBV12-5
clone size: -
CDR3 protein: CASGSLGNQPQHF
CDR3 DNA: TGTGCCAGCGGCAGCCTAGGGAATCAGCCCCAGCATTTT

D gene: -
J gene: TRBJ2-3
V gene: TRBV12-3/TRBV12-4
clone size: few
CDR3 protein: CASSFGLPSTDTQYF
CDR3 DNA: TGTGCCAGCAGTTTCGGGCTGCCCAGCACAGATACGCAGTATTTT

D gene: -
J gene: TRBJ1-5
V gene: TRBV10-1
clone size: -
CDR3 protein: CASSENNQPQHF
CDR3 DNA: TGCGCCAGCAGTGAGAACAATCAGCCCCAGCATTTT

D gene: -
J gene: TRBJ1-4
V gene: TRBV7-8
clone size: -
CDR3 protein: CASSLLGLATNEKLFF
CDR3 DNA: TGTGCCAGCAGCCTACTAGGACTAGCAACTAATGAAAAACTGTTTTTT

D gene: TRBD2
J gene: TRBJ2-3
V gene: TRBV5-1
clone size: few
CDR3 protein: CASSRLAFTDTQYF
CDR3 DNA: TGCGCCAGCAGCCGACTAGCCTTCACAGATACGCAGTATTTT

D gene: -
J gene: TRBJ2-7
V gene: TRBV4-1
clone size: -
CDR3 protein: CASSQEYRMGYEQYF
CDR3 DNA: TGCGCCAGCAGCCAAGAGTACCGCATGGGGTACGAGCAGTACTTC

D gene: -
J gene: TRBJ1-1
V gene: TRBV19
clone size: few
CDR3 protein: CASSIAREAFF
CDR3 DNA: TGTGCCAGTAGTATCGCCAGAGAAGCTTTCTTT

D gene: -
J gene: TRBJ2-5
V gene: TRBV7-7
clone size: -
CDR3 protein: CASSLGPRLQETQYF
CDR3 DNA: TGTGCTAGCAGCTTAGGGCCTAGACTGCAAGAGACCCAGTACTTC

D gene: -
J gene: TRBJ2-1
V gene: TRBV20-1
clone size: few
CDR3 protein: CSARDMMHYNEQFF
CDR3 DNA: TGCAGTGCTAGAGATATGATGCACTACAATGAGCAGTTCTTC

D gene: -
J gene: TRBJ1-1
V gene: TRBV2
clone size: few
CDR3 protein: CASSVDNRGAFF
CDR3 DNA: TGTGCCAGCAGCGTGGACAACCGAGGGGCTTTCTTT